This T cell receptor beta chain was obtained from a study of blood T cells in healthy people across ages (dated by TCRdb to between 2014 and 2016). With regard to the full study: In model experiments, template switching captured roughly one uniquely barcoded TCR beta cDNA molecule for every two T cells. Using the same blood draw, the study looked at two additional independent replicas of 1 million unique cDNA reads for two donors, one aged 18 to 30 and the other aged 80 or older. The donors were divided into four age groups: young (average approximately 16 years), middle-aged (roughly 40), aged (approximately 62) and long-lived (around 80). Age-related changes in TCR beta repertoire diversity were measured in the study by deep sequencing normalized with unique cDNA molecular identifiers. To avoid experimental bias, donors of different ages were randomly spread across the sequencing lanes. Paper-wide results and their limitations: As age increased, observed TCR beta diversity per million T cells dropped in a roughly linear way, and a significant reduction was already evident by age 40. Conclusive comparison of naive and antigen-experienced compartments was prevented by the profiling of bulk unsorted PBMCs. Estimates of total diversity from one million sequenced T cells were regarded as lower bounds and underestimates. Compared with the aged group, more naive CD4+ T cells, fewer expanded clones and increased TCR diversity were shown by the long-lived group, suggesting age selection. There was a strong correlation between observed TCR beta diversity and the percentage of naive T cells measured by flow cytometry. Donor CMV infection status was unknown, potentially confounding age-related changes in expanded clonotypes.

Systemically healthy Caucasian individuals from Russia, 35 to 50 in total and aged roughly 6 to 95 years, were included as donors. Around 9.7 milliliters of peripheral blood were collected from each donor into EDTA-treated Vacutainer tubes. PBMCs were isolated by Ficoll-Paque density-gradient centrifugation, with at least 7 million obtained per sample. Trizol reagent was used to extract total RNA from PBMCs, with at least 5.5 micrograms per sample. For every donor, an aliquot of PBMCs went through flow cytometry to measure the percentages of naive CD45RAhigh/CD27high T cells. V sheds 11 bases and J sheds 0 bases, leaving 14 bases between their ends. Per the germline V gene, SNHLY is the CDR1 and FYNNEI is the CDR2. The CDR3 runs 13 amino acids, cysteine and phenylalanine included. The sequence is cut down to CDR3 DNA, 39 bases in frame from base 1. Note on this clonotype: Its recognized antigen is unknown. No much larger clone exists at a distance of one base, and base qualities are not known.

Receptors were amplified or captured by 5' RACE. For sequencing, an Illumina HiSeq 2500 was employed. A second about 6 to 11 cycle PCR used a sample-barcoded 5' primer and a J-beta primer mix. Each TCR beta cDNA molecule received a unique molecular identifier from a template-switch 5' adaptor carrying 12 random nucleotides. Each sample yielded at least 2.5 million CDR3-containing paired-end reads. First-strand cDNA was synthesized from all RNA with the Mint cDNA synthesis kit, primed by a TRBC-specific oligonucleotide. After uracil-DNA glycosylase treatment, a first 18-cycle PCR used universal primers M1SS and BC2_uni_R on all cDNA. The paper's data handling went like this. For normalization, 1 million high-quality reads, each with a distinct molecular identifier, were randomly selected from each sample. Instead of being binned into consensus sequences, reads with shared molecular identifiers were discarded. MiTCR, with a Q25 quality threshold and the strictest error-elimination algorithm, was used for CDR3 identification, clonotype clustering and error correction. A nonparametric unseen species model using Euler transformation provided a lower-bound estimate of total TCR beta diversity. TCRdb passed the public sequencing reads through fastp at Q25 and MiXCR, retaining productive beta sequences. Each CDR3 protein gets just one entry, which takes the most common genes and DNA from the rows behind it. The V and J calls, along with clone size, are taken from TCRdb and not from the paper's own processing. This sample holds about 1.4 million distinct CDR3 sequences; around 55% were observed only once. The top ten clonotypes cover more than 6% of the sample.

The sample was blood. This sequence originates from a man younger than 35 in good health. The chain was built from TRBV2 and TRBJ2-7; TRBD1 might be the D gene, on 6 matching bases. The DNA sequence is as follows: TGTGCCGTGTCGGGACATGCCTCCTACGAGCAGTACTTC. This encodes CAVSGHASYEQYF. The entire variable domain, with the stretches around the CDR3 drawn from the reference TRBV2 and TRBJ2-7 proteins, is EPEVTQTPSHQVTQMGQEVILRCVPISNHLYFYWYRQILGQKVEFLVSFYNNEISEKSEIFDDQFSVERPDGSNFTLKIRSTKLEDSAMYFCAVSGHASYEQYFGPGTRLTVT.